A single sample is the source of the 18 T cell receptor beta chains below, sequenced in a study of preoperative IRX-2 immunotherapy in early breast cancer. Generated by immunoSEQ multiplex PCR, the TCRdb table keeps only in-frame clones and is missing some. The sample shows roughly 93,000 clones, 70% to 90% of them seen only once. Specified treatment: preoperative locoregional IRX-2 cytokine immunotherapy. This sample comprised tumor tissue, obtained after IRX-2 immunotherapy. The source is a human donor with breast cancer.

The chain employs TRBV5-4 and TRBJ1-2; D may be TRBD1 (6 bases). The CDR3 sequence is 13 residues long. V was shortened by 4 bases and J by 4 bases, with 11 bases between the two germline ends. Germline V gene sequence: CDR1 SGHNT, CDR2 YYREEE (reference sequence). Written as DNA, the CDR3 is TGTGCCAGCAGCACAGGGTATAGCTATGGCTACACCTTC. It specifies CASSTGYSYGYTF.

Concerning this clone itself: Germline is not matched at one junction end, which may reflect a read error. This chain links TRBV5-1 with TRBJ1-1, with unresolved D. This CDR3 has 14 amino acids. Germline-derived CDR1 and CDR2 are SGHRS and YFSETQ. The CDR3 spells CASSLGRKNPEAFF. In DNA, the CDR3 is TGCGCCAGCAGCTTGGGACGGAAGAACCCTGAAGCTTTCTTT.

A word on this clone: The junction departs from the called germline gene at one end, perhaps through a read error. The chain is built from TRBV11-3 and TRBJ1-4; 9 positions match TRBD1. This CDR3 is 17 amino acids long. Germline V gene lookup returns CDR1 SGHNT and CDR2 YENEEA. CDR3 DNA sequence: TGTGCTAGCAGCCACCGGGACAGGGACGGAGTTAGGGAAAAACTGTTTTTT. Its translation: CASSHRDRDGVREKLFF.

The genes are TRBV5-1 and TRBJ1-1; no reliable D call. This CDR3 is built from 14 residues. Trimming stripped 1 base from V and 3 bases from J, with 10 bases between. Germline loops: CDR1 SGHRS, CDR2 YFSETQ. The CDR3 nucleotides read TGCGCCAGCAGCTTGAGGCAAGAAGACACTGAAGCTTTCTTT. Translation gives CASSLRQEDTEAFF. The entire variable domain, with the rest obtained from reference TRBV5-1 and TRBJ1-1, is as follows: KAGVTQTPRYLIKTRGQQVTLSCSPISGHRSVSWYQQTPGQGLQFLFEYFSETQRNKGNFPGRFSGRQFSNSRSEMNVSTLELGDSALYLCASSLRQEDTEAFFGQGTRLTVV.

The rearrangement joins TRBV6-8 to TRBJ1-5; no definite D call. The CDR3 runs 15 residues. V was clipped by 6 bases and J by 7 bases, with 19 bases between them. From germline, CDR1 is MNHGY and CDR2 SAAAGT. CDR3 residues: CASSQRSLVGQPQHF. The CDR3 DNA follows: TGTGCCAGCAGCCAAAGAAGCCTGGTAGGGCAGCCCCAGCATTTT.

CDR3 bases: TGTGCCAGCAGTTTGACAGATTCCTCTGGAAACACCATATATTTT. Its translation is CASSLTDSSGNTIYF. V gene TRBV28 combines with J gene TRBJ1-3; possible D gene TRBD1, 5 bases. V was pared by 3 bases and J by 0 bases, with 9 bases between. Germline V gene lookup returns CDR1 MDHEN and CDR2 SYDVKM. CDR3 length: 15 residues.

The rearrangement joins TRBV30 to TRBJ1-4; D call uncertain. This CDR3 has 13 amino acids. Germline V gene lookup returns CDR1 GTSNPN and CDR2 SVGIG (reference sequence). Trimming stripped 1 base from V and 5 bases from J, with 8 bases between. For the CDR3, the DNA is TGTGCCTGGAGTGCGGGCCTAAATGAAAAACTGTTTTTT. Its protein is CAWSAGLNEKLFF.

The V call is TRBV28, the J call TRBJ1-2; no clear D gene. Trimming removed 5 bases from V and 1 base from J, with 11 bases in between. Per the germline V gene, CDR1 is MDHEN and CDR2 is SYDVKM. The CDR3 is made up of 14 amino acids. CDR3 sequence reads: CASSRLPLNYGYTF. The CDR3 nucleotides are TGTGCCAGCAGTCGACTACCCCTTAACTATGGCTACACCTTC.

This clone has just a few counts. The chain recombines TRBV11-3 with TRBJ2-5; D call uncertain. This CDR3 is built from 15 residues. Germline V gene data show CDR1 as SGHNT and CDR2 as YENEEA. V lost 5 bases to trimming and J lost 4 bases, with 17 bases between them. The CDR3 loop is CASSRSFGVGETQYF. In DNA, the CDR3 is TGTGCCAGCAGCCGGAGTTTTGGGGTAGGAGAGACCCAGTACTTC.

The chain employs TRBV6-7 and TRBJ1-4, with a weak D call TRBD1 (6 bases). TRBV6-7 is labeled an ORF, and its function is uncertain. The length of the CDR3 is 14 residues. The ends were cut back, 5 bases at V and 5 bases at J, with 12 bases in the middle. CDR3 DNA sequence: TGTGCCAGCAGTGAAGGGGGGTTCAATGAAAAACTGTTTTTT. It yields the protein CASSEGGFNEKLFF.

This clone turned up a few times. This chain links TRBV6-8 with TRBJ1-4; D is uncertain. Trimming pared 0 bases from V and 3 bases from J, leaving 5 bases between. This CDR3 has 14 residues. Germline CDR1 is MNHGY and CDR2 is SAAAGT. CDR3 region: CASSYSIANEKLFF. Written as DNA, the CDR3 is TGTGCCAGCAGTTACTCGATTGCTAATGAAAAACTGTTTTTT.

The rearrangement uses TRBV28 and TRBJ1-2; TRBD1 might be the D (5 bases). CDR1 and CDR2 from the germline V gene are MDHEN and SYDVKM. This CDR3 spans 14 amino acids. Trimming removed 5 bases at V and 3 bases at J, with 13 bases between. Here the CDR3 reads CASSIPGGDYGYTF. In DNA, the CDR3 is TGTGCCAGCAGTATTCCAGGAGGGGACTATGGCTACACCTTC.

Written as DNA, the CDR3 is TGTGCCTGGAGTTCGCCGGGCCCCCTTAGCAATCAGCCCCAGCATTTT. The encoded protein is CAWSSPGPLSNQPQHF. This chain joins TRBV30 and TRBJ1-5, with no clear D. The germline V gene encodes CDR1 GTSNPN and CDR2 SVGIG (reference sequence). The length of the CDR3 is 16 residues. V gave up 2 bases and J gave up 0 bases, with 14 bases separating them.

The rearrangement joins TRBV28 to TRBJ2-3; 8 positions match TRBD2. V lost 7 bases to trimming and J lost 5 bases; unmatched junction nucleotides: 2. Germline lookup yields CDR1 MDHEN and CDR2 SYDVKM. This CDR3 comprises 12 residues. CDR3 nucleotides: TGTGCCAGCACTGGGACTAGAGATACGCAGTATTTT. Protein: CASTGTRDTQYF.

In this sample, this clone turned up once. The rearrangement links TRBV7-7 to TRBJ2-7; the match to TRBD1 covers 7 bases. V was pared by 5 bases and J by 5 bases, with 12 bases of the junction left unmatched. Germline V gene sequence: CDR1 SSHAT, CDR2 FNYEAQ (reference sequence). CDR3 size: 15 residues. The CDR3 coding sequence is TGTGCCAGCAGCATCTCCGGGACAGCGAAGCACGAGCAGTACTTC. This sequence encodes CASSISGTAKHEQYF.

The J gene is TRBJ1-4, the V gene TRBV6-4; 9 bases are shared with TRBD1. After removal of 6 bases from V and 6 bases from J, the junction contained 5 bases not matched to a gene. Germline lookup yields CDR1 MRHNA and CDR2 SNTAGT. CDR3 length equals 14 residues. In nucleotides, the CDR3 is TGTGCCAGCAGAATGACAGGGGGAGATGAAAAACTGTTTTTT. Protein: CASRMTGGDEKLFF.

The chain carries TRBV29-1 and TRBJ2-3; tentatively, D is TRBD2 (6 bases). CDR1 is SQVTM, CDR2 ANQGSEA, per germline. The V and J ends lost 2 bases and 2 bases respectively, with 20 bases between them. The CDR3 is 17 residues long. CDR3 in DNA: TGCAGCGTTGAACGATATGACGGGCGGGGCCTCACAGATACGCAGTATTTT. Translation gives CSVERYDGRGLTDTQYF.

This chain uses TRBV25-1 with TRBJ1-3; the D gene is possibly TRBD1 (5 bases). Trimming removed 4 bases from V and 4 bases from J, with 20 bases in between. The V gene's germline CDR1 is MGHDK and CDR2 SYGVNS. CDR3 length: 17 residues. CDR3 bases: TGTGCCAGCAGTGTGCCCCTTGGGGGTGTCGCCGGAAACACCATATATTTT. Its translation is CASSVPLGGVAGNTIYF. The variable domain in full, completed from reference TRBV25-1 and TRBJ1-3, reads EADIYQTPRYLVIGTGKKITLECSQTMGHDKMYWYQQDPGMELHLIHYSYGVNSTEKGDLSSESTVSRIRTEHFPLTLESARPSHTSQYLCASSVPLGGVAGNTIYFGEGSWLTVV.